These 10 T cell receptor beta chains came from one sample sequenced in a study of CD8 T cells in ankylosing spondylitis. No cognate antigen is known for these TCRs. One entry per CDR3 protein results from TCRdb running MiXCR on the 5' RACE reads. The sample records about 540,000 distinct CDR3 sequences, 10% to 15% being singletons. Findings and caveats of the study: Apparently characteristic of ankylosing spondylitis blood was a TCR beta motif (about eight highly homologous variants).

The sample consisted of blood, either unsorted or a sorted T cell fraction (not recorded which). The source of these receptors is a male donor with ankylosing spondylitis.

J is TRBJ2-3 and V is TRBV2; D gene ambiguous. In germline, CDR1 is SNHLY, CDR2 FYNNEI. The CDR3 contains 12 residues. Trimming left V 0 bases short and J 4 bases short, with 2 bases between. The CDR3 DNA is TGTGCCAGCAGTGAAGCTCCAGATACGCAGTATTTT. Translated: CASSEAPDTQYF.

The chain has TRBV5-1 and TRBJ2-7; 9 bases align to TRBD2. This CDR3 is 16 amino acids long. Germline CDR1 is SGHRS and CDR2 is YFSETQ. V was pared by 1 base and J by 2 bases, with 7 bases of the junction left unmatched. The CDR3 sequence: CASSLLRTSVAYEQYF. In DNA, the CDR3 is TGCGCCAGCAGCTTGCTCAGGACTAGCGTAGCCTACGAGCAGTACTTC.

The V gene is TRBV5-1, the J gene TRBJ2-7; no firm D call. Germline V CDR1 and CDR2: SGHRS, YFSETQ. V was cut by 3 bases and J by 1 base, with 14 bases left in between. This CDR3 is built from 15 residues. This CDR3 is CASSSDGSGSYEQYF. The CDR3 bases are TGCGCCAGCAGCTCGGACGGCTCCGGTTCCTACGAGCAGTACTTC.

This clonotype has only a few counts. This CDR3 is CASSLGRPTRANVLTF. CDR3 bases: TGTGCCAGCAGCTTAGGACGGCCCACTAGGGCCAACGTCCTGACTTTC. The chain employs TRBV7-9 and TRBJ2-6, with D uncertain. The CDR3 runs to 16 residues. In germline, CDR1 is SEHNR, CDR2 FQNEAQ (reference sequence). V was cut by 1 base and J by 5 bases, with 12 bases left in between. Together with reference TRBV7-9 and TRBJ2-6, the CDR3 gives the full variable domain: DTGVSQNPRHKITKRGQNVTFRCDPISEHNRLYWYRQTLGQGPEFLTYFQNEAQLEKSRLLSDRFSAERPKGSFSTLEIQRTEQGDSAMYLCASSLGRPTRANVLTFGAGSRLTVL.

This clonotype was observed a few times. This chain uses TRBV10-3 with TRBJ1-1; D is ambiguous. Per the germline V gene, CDR1 is ENHRY and CDR2 is SYGVKD. This CDR3 is built from 12 residues. With 4 bases removed from V and 7 bases from J, the gap between germline ends came to 10 bases. The CDR3 region has the DNA TGTGCCATCAGTGCAACAGATTATGAAGCTTTCTTT. As protein: CAISATDYEAFF.

The sample holds one count of this clonotype. The V gene is TRBV20-1, the J gene TRBJ1-2, with 10 nucleotides matching TRBD1. Germline V lookup: CDR1 DFQATT, CDR2 SNEGSKA (reference sequence). Trimming removed 5 bases from V and 0 bases from J; junction bases left unmatched: 3. The CDR3 covers 14 residues. Here the CDR3 DNA reads TGCAGTGCTCCAGGACAGGGGGCTAACTATGGCTACACCTTC. Protein: CSAPGQGANYGYTF.

A few counts support this clonotype. J is TRBJ1-5 and V is TRBV20-1, with 7 bases lining up with TRBD1. V lost 5 bases, J lost 4 bases, and 11 bases stayed unmatched. Germline V CDR1 and CDR2: DFQATT, SNEGSKA (reference sequence). The CDR3 contains 15 residues. CDR3 in amino acids: CSAEETGTQNQPQHF. The CDR3 nucleotides are TGCAGTGCTGAGGAGACAGGGACACAAAATCAGCCCCAGCATTTT.

This chain joins TRBV16 and TRBJ2-7; D remains unclear. CDR1 and CDR2 (germline): KGHSY, FQNENV. CDR3 size: 15 residues. V was trimmed by 4 bases and J by 7 bases, leaving 20 bases between them. The CDR3 protein is CASSPTAGQLGEQYF. CDR3 DNA sequence: TGTGCCAGCAGCCCCACCGCCGGGCAATTGGGGGAGCAGTACTTC.

The chain couples TRBV7-2 to TRBJ2-5; TRBD2 matches at 12 bases. Germline lookup yields CDR1 SGHTA and CDR2 FQGNSA. V lost 4 bases and J lost 3; bases outside the gene matches: 9. The CDR3 extends over 17 amino acids. CDR3 region: CASSSSGGVPSEETQYF. The CDR3 DNA is TGTGCCAGCAGCTCTAGCGGGGGGGTCCCTTCAGAAGAGACCCAGTACTTC.

V and J are TRBV5-1 and TRBJ2-1, with 9 bases fitting TRBD1. The CDR3 extends over 14 amino acids. The V gene end was trimmed by 4 bases and the J gene end by 8 bases; junction bases not matched to a gene: 7. Germline assignment: CDR1 SGHRS and CDR2 YFSETQ. Written as DNA, the CDR3 is TGCGCCAGCAGCATGGGACAGGGTGGCCATGAGCAGTTCTTC. This codes for CASSMGQGGHEQFF.